The 19 T cell receptor beta chains reported below all come from one sample, sequenced in a study of blood T cell repertoires in COVID-19. The protocol was immunoSEQ multiplex PCR, while the TCRdb copy is restricted to in-frame clones and leaves out a portion. The sample yields hundreds of thousands of clones, around 90% seen once. Sequencing was carried out using PBMCs or T cells enriched from blood (not recorded which). The receptors come from a young woman with acute COVID-19.

The chain employs TRBV15 and TRBJ1-4; D gene unclear. CDR3 length: 14 residues. V was cut by 1 base and J by 4 bases, with 7 bases left in between. CDR1 and CDR2 from the germline V gene are LNHNV and YYDKDF (reference sequence). The CDR3 DNA sequence: TGTGCCACCAGCAGAGGCGAGGGTAATGAAAAACTGTTTTTT. Protein product: CATSRGEGNEKLFF.

The genes are TRBV5-1 and TRBJ2-7; 8 positions match TRBD2. V was clipped by 4 bases and J by 2 bases; unmatched bases: 2. The CDR3 is made up of 13 amino acids. CDR1 and CDR2 (germline): SGHRS, YFSETQ. DNA for the CDR3: TGCGCCAGCAGCACGGGACTAGCCTACGAGCAGTACTTC. Its protein is CASSTGLAYEQYF.

The chain joins TRBV29-1 to TRBJ2-2, with 7 bases lining up with TRBD1. From germline, CDR1 is SQVTM and CDR2 ANQGSEA. V lost 4 bases to trimming and J lost 0 bases; unmatched junction nucleotides: 2. This CDR3 is 14 amino acids long. CDR3 nucleotides: TGCAGCGTTGGCGGACAGGCGAACACCGGGGAGCTGTTTTTT. Amino acids: CSVGGQANTGELFF.

The V call is TRBV25-1, the J call TRBJ1-3; maybe TRBD1 (5 bases). CDR3 size: 14 residues. With 6 bases removed from V and 0 bases from J, the gap between germline ends came to 9 bases. Germline V lookup: CDR1 MGHDK, CDR2 SYGVNS. The CDR3 reads CASRQGYSGNTIYF. CDR3 DNA sequence: TGTGCCAGCAGGCAGGGATACTCTGGAAACACCATATATTTT.

J is TRBJ2-3 and V is TRBV6-2 or TRBV6-3; 8 nucleotides align to TRBD2. CDR1 MNHEY and CDR2 SVGEGT come from the germline V gene. This CDR3 spans 17 amino acids. The V segment lost 0 bases and the J segment 1 base; nucleotides outside the gene matches: 6. Written as DNA, the CDR3 is TGTGCCAGCAGTTACTCCTCCGGGACTAGAGGCACAGATACGCAGTATTTT. Its translation: CASSYSSGTRGTDTQYF.

J is TRBJ2-5 and V is TRBV3-1 (or the pseudogene TRBV3-2), with 8 bases lining up with TRBD2. Germline V gene data show CDR1 as LGHDT and CDR2 as YNNKEL (reference sequence). The CDR3 sequence is 14 residues long. V shed 4 bases and J 9 bases; nucleotides not matched to a gene: 10. Here the CDR3 reads CASSPSSGGGSQYF. The DNA for the CDR3 is TGTGCCAGCAGCCCCTCCAGCGGGGGTGGGTCCCAGTACTTC.

This chain uses TRBV7-2 with TRBJ1-2, with 8 nucleotides matching TRBD1. This CDR3 contains 15 residues. V lost 4 bases and J lost 3; bases outside the gene matches: 7. Germline V gene sequence: CDR1 SGHTA, CDR2 FQGNSA. CDR3 DNA: TGTGCCAGCAGCTCCTATTTGACAGGGGACTATGGCTACACCTTC. This sequence encodes CASSSYLTGDYGYTF.

This clone was found once. The junction differs from germline at one of its ends, possibly a read error. The CDR3 region is CASGFLSDRASYNEQFF. The CDR3 DNA reads as TGTGCCAGCGGCTTTCTCTCCGACAGAGCTTCCTACAATGAGCAGTTCTTC. The chain employs TRBV7-9 and TRBJ2-1, with a weak D call TRBD1 (5 bases). CDR1 is SEHNR, CDR2 FQNEAQ, per germline (reference sequence). The CDR3 runs to 17 residues.

This rearrangement joins TRBV9 to TRBJ2-1; 9 bases match TRBD2. Losses at the gene ends were 0 bases for V and 5 bases for J; bases not matched to a gene: 3. This CDR3 has 15 amino acids. Germline CDR1 SGDLS, CDR2 YYNGEE. CDR3 bases: TGTGCCAGCAGCGTAGACAGCGGGGGGCACAATGAGCAGTTCTTC. Translating gives CASSVDSGGHNEQFF.

This chain joins TRBV7-9 and TRBJ2-1, with D maybe TRBD1 (5 bases). Germline CDR1 is SEHNR and CDR2 is FQNEAQ (reference sequence). Deletions cut 4 bases from V and 4 bases from J, with 8 bases between. The CDR3 covers 13 residues. Written as DNA, the CDR3 is TGTGCCAGCAGCTCGTCAGGGTACAATGAGCAGTTCTTC. It specifies CASSSSGYNEQFF.

The chain is built from TRBV3-1 (or the pseudogene TRBV3-2) and TRBJ2-1; the match to TRBD2 covers 7 bases. Germline CDR1 LGHDT, CDR2 YNNKEL (reference sequence). The CDR3 loop spans 13 amino acids. V shed 0 bases and J 15 bases; nucleotides not matched to a gene: 8. DNA for the CDR3: TGTGCCAGCAGCCAAGATTCACGGACTAGTTGGTTCTTC. As protein: CASSQDSRTSWFF.

The genes are TRBV4-1 and TRBJ2-7, with 8 bases aligning to TRBD2. Germline CDR1 and CDR2: MGHRA and YSYEKL. This CDR3 has 17 residues. Trimming at V came to 5 bases and at J to 4 bases, leaving 16 bases not matched to a gene. The CDR3 bases are TGCGCCAGCAGCTACGGGTGGGGCAGCGGGGGAACTTACGAGCAGTACTTC. This codes for CASSYGWGSGGTYEQYF.

V usage is TRBV7-3 and J usage is TRBJ2-5; 11 bases match TRBD2. V lost 2 bases and J lost 5; bases outside the gene matches: 10. CDR1 and CDR2 (germline): SGHTA, FQGTGA. The CDR3 loop spans 17 amino acids. The DNA for the CDR3 is TGTGCCAGCAGCTTAGGGAGTATAGCGGGGGGGCAGGAGACCCAGTACTTC. Translation gives CASSLGSIAGGQETQYF.

This chain joins TRBV9 and TRBJ2-7; a possible D gene is TRBD1 (5 bases). CDR1 SGDLS and CDR2 YYNGEE come from the germline V gene. The germline V and J ends were trimmed by 0 bases and 2 bases, with 12 bases remaining between them. This CDR3 comprises 15 residues. The CDR3 is CASSVAGEQAYEQYF. CDR3 DNA sequence: TGTGCCAGCAGCGTAGCTGGGGAACAGGCCTACGAGCAGTACTTC.

The chain joins TRBV15 to TRBJ1-4; 7 nucleotides line up with TRBD1. Germline trimming cut 0 bases from V and 5 bases from J; bases unmatched to any gene: 6. The CDR3 consists of 16 residues. Germline-derived CDR1 and CDR2 are LNHNV and YYDKDF (reference sequence). The CDR3 sequence is CATSRDPGQRNEKLFF. Written as DNA, the CDR3 is TGTGCCACCAGCAGAGATCCGGGACAGAGAAATGAAAAACTGTTTTTT.

The J gene is TRBJ1-2, the V gene TRBV27; 8 bases map to TRBD1. The CDR3 sequence is 14 residues long. Unmatched junction bases numbered 10, after V lost 6 bases and J lost 7 bases. Germline-derived CDR1 and CDR2 are MNHEY and SMNVEV (reference sequence). The CDR3 sequence is CASRGPTGVGGYTF. The CDR3 nucleotides are TGTGCCAGCAGAGGGCCGACAGGGGTCGGTGGCTACACCTTC.

The J gene is TRBJ2-2, the V gene TRBV30; D call uncertain. CDR1 and CDR2 (germline): GTSNPN, SVGIG (reference sequence). This CDR3 has 14 residues. V lost 4 bases to trimming and J lost 5 bases, with 14 bases between them. Here the CDR3 DNA reads TGTGCCTGGAACCTACTGACAAATACCGGGGAGCTGTTTTTT. This translates into CAWNLLTNTGELFF.

The chain is built from TRBV29-1 and TRBJ1-2; TRBD1 matches 8 bases. Germline assignment: CDR1 SQVTM and CDR2 ANQGSEA. The CDR3 is 14 residues long. V shed 6 bases and J 3 bases; nucleotides not matched to a gene: 9. The DNA of the CDR3 is TGCAGCGTCCCAATGGACAGGGAGGACTATGGCTACACCTTC. Protein sequence: CSVPMDREDYGYTF. Combining the CDR3 with reference TRBV29-1 and TRBJ1-2 gives the whole variable domain SAVISQKPSRDICQRGTSLTIQCQVDSQVTMMFWYRQQPGQSLTLIATANQGSEATYESGFVIDKFPISRPNLTFSTLTVSNMSPEDSSIYLCSVPMDREDYGYTFGSGTRLTVV.

Notes on this clone: This sample includes further DNA sequences coding for the same CDR3. This chain joins TRBV15 and TRBJ1-1, with TRBD1 identical over 7 bases. The CDR3 is made up of 14 amino acids. With V trimmed by 1 base and J by 4 bases, 3 bases remained unmatched. Germline V gene sequence: CDR1 LNHNV, CDR2 YYDKDF (reference sequence). CDR3 sequence reads: CATSRGQGGTEAFF. The CDR3 DNA reads TGTGCCACCAGCAGAGGACAGGGCGGCACTGAAGCTTTCTTT.